The rows below give T cell receptor beta chains drawn from one sample of a study of blood T cells in healthy people across ages. One entry per CDR3 protein results from TCRdb running MiXCR on the 5' RACE reads. The profile shows 800,000 to 950,000 distinct CDR3 sequences, 29% of them singletons. A further study also used this sample, focusing on T cells of mothers and their children.

Sequencing was done on a sample of blood. Receptors were obtained from a woman between 40 and 55 years old in good health. CDR3s include the opening cysteine and the closing phenylalanine or tryptophan. A D gene is named only where the DNA matches it firmly. Clone size is given for some rows only: seen once, a few or many times, or a class if the clone is expanded.

CASSLGLVSYEQYF	TGTGCCAGCAGCTTGGGACTAGTATCCTACGAGCAGTACTTC	TRBD2	TRBV7-2	TRBJ2-7	few
CSARRDREQFF	TGCAGTGCTAGACGCGACAGAGAGCAGTTCTTC	.	TRBV20-1	TRBJ2-1	.
CASSLSGRSSNEQFF	TGCGCCAGCAGCTTGTCAGGGCGCTCCTCCAATGAGCAGTTCTTC	.	TRBV5-1	TRBJ2-1	once
CASSTGQGDNYGYTF	TGCGCCAGCAGCACCGGACAGGGAGATAACTATGGCTACACCTTC	TRBD1	TRBV5-1	TRBJ1-2	.
CSARRYSTAMAVQDTQYF	TGCAGTGCTAGGCGCTATTCGACCGCCATGGCGGTACAAGATACGCAGTATTTT	.	TRBV20-1	TRBJ2-3	.
CASSPGQGGEQFF	TGTGCCAGCTCGCCTGGACAGGGTGGGGAGCAGTTCTTC	TRBD1	TRBV18	TRBJ2-1	few
CSASGGGEAFF	TGCAGTGCCTCGGGGGGCGGGGAAGCTTTCTTT	.	TRBV20-1	TRBJ1-1	few
CSAYRQVNNQPQHF	TGCAGTGCATACCGACAGGTTAACAATCAGCCCCAGCATTTT	.	TRBV20-1	TRBJ1-5	.
CAGSTGGDEKLFF	TGTGCCGGCAGTACAGGGGGGGATGAAAAACTGTTTTTT	TRBD1	TRBV28	TRBJ1-4	few
CASSLTTSGVETQYF	TGTGCCAGCAGCTTGACGACTAGCGGGGTTGAGACCCAGTACTTC	TRBD2	TRBV5-5	TRBJ2-5	few
CASSFRTVGPDTQYF	TGTGCCAGCAGCTTCCGGACAGTGGGGCCAGATACGCAGTATTTT	.	TRBV7-2	TRBJ2-3	once
CASNPAGKFEQFF	TGTGCCAGCAACCCAGCGGGAAAGTTTGAGCAGTTCTTC	TRBD2	TRBV27	TRBJ2-1	.
CSAKTVPGELFF	TGCAGTGCTAAGACAGTGCCCGGGGAGCTGTTTTTT	.	TRBV20-1	TRBJ2-2	.
CASRVGRTGTGYTF	TGTGCCAGCAGGGTAGGGCGGACGGGAACCGGCTACACCTTC	.	TRBV28	TRBJ1-2	.
CASSQDIGGPHGYTF	TGTGCCAGCAGCCAAGATATTGGGGGGCCTCATGGCTACACCTTC	.	TRBV14	TRBJ1-2	many
CSAVTGNYPDTQYF	TGCAGTGCCGTGACAGGGAATTATCCAGATACGCAGTATTTT	TRBD1	TRBV20-1	TRBJ2-3	many
CASSPGGASDTQYF	TGCGCCAGCAGCCCCGGGGGGGCATCAGATACGCAGTATTTT	TRBD2	TRBV5-1	TRBJ2-3	.
CASSQGRARPLHF	TGTGCCAGCAGCCAGGGCAGGGCACGTCCCCTCCACTTT	.	TRBV12-3/TRBV12-4	TRBJ1-6	.
CASSTLTGYSTDTQYF	TGTGCCAGCAGCACCCTGACAGGGTATAGCACAGATACGCAGTATTTT	TRBD1	TRBV11-2	TRBJ2-3	many
CASSLYGPPEDNEQFF	TGCGCCAGCAGCCTCTACGGGCCTCCGGAGGACAATGAGCAGTTCTTC	.	TRBV5-1	TRBJ2-1	many
CSVRYRAQETQYF	TGCAGCGTCCGTTACAGGGCTCAAGAGACCCAGTACTTC	.	TRBV29-1	TRBJ2-5	many
CASRSRVGADEQFF	TGTGCCAGCAGAAGTAGAGTGGGGGCCGATGAGCAGTTCTTC	.	TRBV12-3/TRBV12-4	TRBJ2-1	.
CASSFGEGLGEQYF	TGTGCCAGCAGCTTTGGGGAGGGGCTCGGCGAGCAGTACTTC	TRBD2	TRBV7-6	TRBJ2-7	.
CSASGDRGEETQYF	TGCAGTGCTAGTGGGGACAGGGGTGAAGAGACCCAGTACTTC	TRBD1	TRBV20-1	TRBJ2-5	few
CASKSRGQGSYEQYF	TGTGCCAGCAAAAGCCGGGGCCAAGGGTCCTACGAGCAGTACTTC	.	TRBV2	TRBJ2-7	.
CASSLGPAGGYEQYF	TGTGCCAGCAGCTTGGGTCCAGCGGGGGGGTACGAGCAGTACTTC	TRBD2	TRBV7-2	TRBJ2-7	.
CASSPKTGIYEEYF	TGTGCCAGCAGCCCCAAAACAGGGATCTACGAGGAGTACTTC	.	TRBV12-3/TRBV12-4	TRBJ2-5	.
CSARESEMNGYTF	TGCAGTGCTAGAGAAAGCGAAATGAACGGCTACACCTTC	.	TRBV20-1	TRBJ1-2	many
CSAVVRDFTYNEQYF	TGCAGCGCCGTCGTCCGGGACTTTACTTACAATGAGCAGTACTTC	.	TRBV29-1	TRBJ2-5	few
CASSLASGGAGETQYF	TGTGCCAGCAGCTTGGCTAGCGGGGGGGCCGGGGAGACCCAGTACTTC	TRBD2	TRBV5-5	TRBJ2-5	.
CASRAPQGDGYTF	TGTGCCAGCCGAGCACCCCAGGGTGATGGCTACACCTTC	.	TRBV27	TRBJ1-2	few
CASSKARTSGGVSYEQYF	TGTGCCAGCAGCAAAGCTCGGACTAGCGGGGGAGTGTCCTACGAGCAGTACTTC	.	TRBV21-1	TRBJ2-7	once
CASSLTGITGELFF	TGCGCCAGCAGCTTGACGGGGATTACCGGGGAGCTGTTTTTT	.	TRBV5-1	TRBJ2-2	.
CSPTARSSTDTQYF	TGCAGTCCCACTGCCCGGTCTAGCACAGATACGCAGTATTTT	.	TRBV20-1	TRBJ2-3	many
CASSLVSDAGFEAFF	TGCGCCAGCAGCTTGGTTTCGGACGCGGGTTTTGAAGCTTTCTTT	.	TRBV5-1	TRBJ1-1	.
CASSLPASYEQYF	TGTGCCAGCAGTTTGCCGGCCTCCTACGAGCAGTACTTC	.	TRBV28	TRBJ2-7	many
CASSGGPTRNEQFF	TGTGCCAGCAGTGGTGGCCCAACTCGGAATGAGCAGTTCTTC	.	TRBV28	TRBJ2-1	.
CASSPPGGLHEQYF	TGTGCCAGCAGTCCCCCGGGGGGGCTCCACGAGCAGTACTTC	TRBD2	TRBV6-5	TRBJ2-7	many
CASSPTRENTEAFF	TGTGCCAGCAGCCCCACAAGGGAGAACACTGAAGCTTTCTTT	.	TRBV7-9	TRBJ1-1	few
CASSFRDPTDTQYF	TGTGCCAGCAGCTTCCGGGACCCCACAGATACGCAGTATTTT	.	TRBV7-3	TRBJ2-3	.
CASIYKGRKLHYGYTF	TGTGCCAGCATCTACAAGGGGCGAAAACTACACTATGGCTACACCTTC	.	TRBV7-3	TRBJ1-2	.
CASSLGQLTEAFF	TGTGCCAGCAGCTTAGGCCAGCTAACTGAAGCTTTCTTT	.	TRBV7-2	TRBJ1-1	many
CASGKQGWNEQYF	TGCGCCAGCGGAAAACAGGGGTGGAATGAGCAGTACTTC	TRBD1	TRBV5-1	TRBJ2-7	.
CASSWAGGYEQYF	TGTGCCAGCAGTTGGGCAGGGGGCTACGAGCAGTACTTC	TRBD1	TRBV5-1	TRBJ2-7	many
CASSVTSGGRGNNEQFF	TGTGCCAGCAGCGTGACTAGCGGGGGGCGAGGAAACAATGAGCAGTTCTTC	TRBD2	TRBV7-6	TRBJ2-1	.
CASSDSGGTYNEQFF	TGTGCCAGCAGCGATAGCGGGGGCACCTACAATGAGCAGTTCTTC	TRBD2	TRBV11-3	TRBJ2-1	.
CASRRQGGGTEAFF	TGTGCCAGCAGGAGACAGGGTGGTGGCACTGAAGCTTTCTTT	TRBD1	TRBV12-3/TRBV12-4	TRBJ1-1	.
CASSLLGTDSYEQYF	TGTGCCAGCAGTTTATTAGGGACGGATTCCTACGAGCAGTACTTC	.	TRBV28	TRBJ2-7	.
CASSSRGGGLDEQFF	TGTGCCAGCAGCTCGAGAGGCGGGGGCTTGGATGAGCAGTTCTTC	.	TRBV11-1	TRBJ2-1	.
CSARDEGTSNTGELFF	TGCAGTGCTAGAGATGAAGGGACGTCGAACACCGGGGAGCTGTTTTTT	.	TRBV20-1	TRBJ2-2	.
CASSPAAGELFF	TGTGCCAGCAGCCCGGCCGCCGGGGAGCTGTTTTTT	.	TRBV7-6	TRBJ2-2	.
CASTSTDSNEQYF	TGTGCCAGCACCTCGACAGATTCCAATGAGCAGTACTTC	.	TRBV7-9	TRBJ2-7	.
CAISESNMGQGSPPSVLTF	TGTGCCATCAGTGAGTCGAATATGGGACAGGGTAGTCCGCCCAGCGTCCTGACTTTC	TRBD1	TRBV10-3	TRBJ2-6	many